This is a list of T cell receptor beta chains from one sample in a study of blood T cell repertoires in COVID-19. TCRdb's table, derived via immunoSEQ multiplex PCR, lists solely in-frame clones and lacks some. The top ten hold approximately 5% of the sample, which has about 130,000 clones, about 83% seen once. The sample comprised peripheral blood. The receptors derive from a human donor in a cohort sampled during active COVID-19. Both conserved end residues are part of each CDR3. D genes are given only for firm matches. Clone size appears in some rows only: once, few, many, or a class for an expanded clone.

>TRBD2|TRBJ2-1|NA|TRBV7-2
CASSTGLAVDNEQFF
TGTGCCAGCTCCACTGGACTAGCGGTTGACAATGAGCAGTTCTTC
>NA|TRBJ2-7|NA|TRBV11-1
CASSGVGGSSYEQYF
TGTGCCAGCAGCGGGGTTGGAGGCAGTTCCTACGAGCAGTACTTC
>NA|TRBJ1-2|NA|TRBV7-9
CASSLGGRASILYGYTF
TGTGCCAGCAGCTTAGGGGGCAGGGCCTCGATCCTCTATGGCTACACCTTC
>TRBD1|TRBJ2-3|NA|TRBV25-1
CASRGTGADTQYF
TGTGCCAGCAGAGGGACAGGGGCAGATACGCAGTATTTT
>NA|TRBJ1-1|NA|TRBV9
CASSVGWRNTEAFF
TGTGCCAGCAGCGTAGGGTGGAGGAACACTGAAGCTTTCTTT
>TRBD1|TRBJ1-6|once|TRBV6-2/TRBV6-3
CASSLTGDNSPLHF
TGTGCCAGCAGTCTCACAGGGGACAATTCACCCCTCCACTTT
>NA|TRBJ2-2|NA|TRBV18
CASSPESFGELFF
TGTGCCAGCTCACCAGAGAGTTTCGGGGAGCTGTTTTTT
>NA|TRBJ1-1|NA|TRBV7-9
CASSLIRGEGTEAFF
TGTGCCAGCAGCCTGATTCGGGGGGAGGGCACTGAAGCTTTCTTT
>NA|TRBJ1-3|NA|TRBV28
CASSLTSSGNTIYF
TGTGCCAGCAGTTTGACTAGCTCTGGAAACACCATATATTTT
>NA|TRBJ2-3|NA|TRBV2
CASKGGMTDTQYF
TGTGCCAGCAAGGGGGGGATGACAGATACGCAGTATTTT
>NA|TRBJ1-5|NA|TRBV5-6
CASKEASMADQPQHF
TGTGCCAGCAAAGAGGCTAGTATGGCGGATCAGCCCCAGCATTTT
>NA|TRBJ2-5|NA|TRBV9
CASSVASGEWETQYF
TGTGCCAGCAGCGTAGCTTCAGGGGAGTGGGAGACCCAGTACTTC
>TRBD2|TRBJ2-7|NA|TRBV11-2
CASSGRPGLAGVPDYEQYF
TGTGCCAGCAGCGGCCGTCCGGGACTAGCGGGAGTCCCCGACTACGAGCAGTACTTC
>TRBD1|TRBJ2-7|NA|TRBV19
CASSLQGMGSYEQYF
TGTGCCAGTAGTCTACAGGGGATGGGATCCTACGAGCAGTACTTC
>TRBD1|TRBJ2-7|NA|TRBV5-1
CASSLERQGLYEQYF
TGCGCCAGCAGCTTGGAAAGACAGGGCCTCTACGAGCAGTACTTC
>TRBD2|TRBJ2-1|NA|TRBV7-7
CASSLGAGLGSEQFF
TGTGCTAGCAGCTTGGGGGCGGGACTAGGTAGTGAGCAGTTCTTC
>TRBD2|TRBJ2-1|NA|TRBV5-1
CASSLEVAGLYDNEQFF
TGCGCCAGCAGCTTGGAAGTAGCGGGGCTTTATGACAATGAGCAGTTCTTC
>TRBD2|TRBJ2-1|once|TRBV27
CASSLKGPVTSGRTYNEQFF
TGTGCCAGCAGTTTAAAGGGTCCGGTGACTAGCGGGAGGACCTACAATGAGCAGTTCTTC
>TRBD2|TRBJ2-3|NA|TRBV6-5
CAGSGTAGNADTQYF
TGTGCCGGCTCAGGTACAGCGGGAAACGCGGATACGCAGTATTTT
>NA|TRBJ1-2|NA|TRBV5-5
CASSPAQSYGYTF
TGTGCCAGCAGCCCGGCACAGAGCTATGGCTACACCTTC
>NA|TRBJ1-1|NA|TRBV6-5
CASSYNGAGNTEAFF
TGTGCCAGCAGTTACAATGGGGCAGGAAACACTGAAGCTTTCTTT
>TRBD2|TRBJ2-1|NA|TRBV28
CALSGRAGNEQFF
TGTGCCCTTTCCGGGAGGGCCGGCAATGAGCAGTTCTTC
>NA|TRBJ1-3|NA|TRBV7-8
CASSRTGSGNTIYF
TGTGCCAGCAGCAGAACAGGCTCTGGAAACACCATATATTTT
>NA|TRBJ2-3|NA|TRBV29-1
CSVQHRDPDTQYF
TGCAGCGTGCAACACAGGGATCCAGATACGCAGTATTTT
>NA|TRBJ1-6|NA|TRBV12-3/TRBV12-4
CASSFGVGSPLHF
TGTGCCAGCAGTTTCGGGGTAGGTTCACCCCTCCACTTT
>TRBD2|TRBJ2-1|few|TRBV19
CASSIFGTSVGEQFF
TGTGCCAGTAGTATCTTTGGGACTAGCGTCGGTGAGCAGTTCTTC
>TRBD2|TRBJ2-3|once|TRBV2
CASRRLAGGQDTQYF
TGTGCCAGCAGGAGACTAGCGGGAGGGCAAGATACGCAGTATTTT
>NA|TRBJ1-5|NA|TRBV28
CASSSGMGNQPQHF
TGTGCCAGCAGTTCAGGGATGGGCAATCAGCCCCAGCATTTT
>TRBD2|TRBJ2-2|few|TRBV5-4
CASSSGTTRASRELFF
TGTGCCAGCAGCTCCGGGACTACACGAGCATCAAGGGAGCTGTTTTTT
>NA|TRBJ2-7|few|TRBV7-2
CASSLREFYEQYF
TGTGCCAGCAGCTTACGGGAATTCTACGAGCAGTACTTC
>TRBD1|TRBJ1-6|NA|TRBV5-6
CASSSTGVNSPLHF
TGTGCCAGCAGCTCAACAGGGGTGAATTCACCCCTCCACTTT
>NA|TRBJ1-3|NA|TRBV12-3/TRBV12-4
CASRTDAGNTIYF
TGTGCCAGCAGGACAGACGCTGGAAACACCATATATTTT
>NA|TRBJ2-7|NA|TRBV30
CAWSGAYEQYF
TGTGCCTGGAGCGGGGCCTACGAGCAGTACTTC
>TRBD2|TRBJ2-1|NA|TRBV10-3
CAISEEREGHEQFF
TGTGCCATCAGTGAGGAGCGGGAGGGTCATGAGCAGTTCTTC
>NA|TRBJ2-1|NA|TRBV10-3
CAISDSGYDEQFF
TGTGCCATCAGTGACTCGGGGTACGATGAGCAGTTCTTC
>NA|TRBJ2-1|NA|TRBV6-5
CASSSGPDNEQFF
TGTGCCAGCAGTTCAGGGCCGGACAATGAGCAGTTCTTC
>TRBD2|TRBJ2-1|NA|TRBV27
CASSRQREEYNEQFF
TGTGCCAGCAGCCGACAGCGGGAGGAGTACAATGAGCAGTTCTTC
>TRBD2|TRBJ2-1|NA|TRBV27
CASSPIAGRMDEQFF
TGTGCCAGCAGTCCGATAGCGGGGAGGATGGATGAGCAGTTCTTC
>NA|TRBJ2-7|few|TRBV4-2
CASSQDESAGAKQYF
TGTGCCAGCAGCCAAGATGAGTCGGCGGGCGCTAAGCAGTACTTC
>TRBD2|TRBJ2-7|NA|TRBV5-1
CASRVTSGGSYEQYF
TGCGCCAGCAGGGTGACTAGCGGAGGCTCCTACGAGCAGTACTTC
>TRBD2|TRBJ2-7|NA|TRBV7-2
CASSFSGTSVENEQYF
TGTGCCAGCAGCTTCAGTGGTACTAGCGTAGAGAACGAGCAGTACTTC
>TRBD2|TRBJ2-1|NA|TRBV28
CASKKAGEFIYEQFF
TGTGCCAGCAAGAAAGCGGGAGAGTTTATCTATGAGCAGTTCTTC
>TRBD1|TRBJ2-2|NA|TRBV20-1
CSASRQGANTGELFF
TGCAGTGCTAGTAGGCAGGGGGCGAACACCGGGGAGCTGTTTTTT
>TRBD2|TRBJ2-1|NA|TRBV11-1
CASSPRDYPNEQFF
TGTGCCAGCAGCCCTAGGGACTATCCGAATGAGCAGTTCTTC
>NA|TRBJ1-2|NA|TRBV6-1
CASSDSRGWGYTF
TGTGCCAGCAGTGATAGCAGGGGCTGGGGCTACACCTTC
>NA|TRBJ2-7|NA|TRBV7-9
CASSLPGGYEQYF
TGTGCCAGCAGCTTGCCAGGGGGGTACGAGCAGTACTTC